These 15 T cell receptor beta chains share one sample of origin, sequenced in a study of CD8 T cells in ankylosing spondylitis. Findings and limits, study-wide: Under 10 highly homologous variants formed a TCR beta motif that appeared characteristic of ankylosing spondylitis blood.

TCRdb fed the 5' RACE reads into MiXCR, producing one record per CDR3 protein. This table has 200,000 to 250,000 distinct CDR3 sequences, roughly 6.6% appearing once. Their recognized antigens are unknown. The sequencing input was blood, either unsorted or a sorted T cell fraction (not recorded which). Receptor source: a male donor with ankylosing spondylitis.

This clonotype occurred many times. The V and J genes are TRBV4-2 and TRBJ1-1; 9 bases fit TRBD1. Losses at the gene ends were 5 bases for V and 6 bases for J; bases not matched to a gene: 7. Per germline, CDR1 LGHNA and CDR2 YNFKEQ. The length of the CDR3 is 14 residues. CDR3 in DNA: TGTGCCAGCAGCTTCCGGGACAGGGCCCCTGAAGCTTTCTTT. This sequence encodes CASSFRDRAPEAFF.

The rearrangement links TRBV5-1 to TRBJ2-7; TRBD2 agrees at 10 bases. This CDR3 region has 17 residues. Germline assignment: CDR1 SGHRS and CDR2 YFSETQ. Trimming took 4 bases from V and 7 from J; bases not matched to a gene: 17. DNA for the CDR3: TGCGCCAGCAGCCCTGTTGCCCCGGTAGCGGGAGGTGGTGAGCAGTACTTC. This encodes CASSPVAPVAGGGEQYF.

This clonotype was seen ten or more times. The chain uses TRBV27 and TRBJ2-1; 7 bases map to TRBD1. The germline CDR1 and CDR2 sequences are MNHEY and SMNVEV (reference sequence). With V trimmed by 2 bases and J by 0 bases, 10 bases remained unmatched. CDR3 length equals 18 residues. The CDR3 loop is CASSLLRAQGISYNEQFF. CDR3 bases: TGTGCCAGCAGTTTACTGAGGGCACAGGGGATCTCCTACAATGAGCAGTTCTTC.

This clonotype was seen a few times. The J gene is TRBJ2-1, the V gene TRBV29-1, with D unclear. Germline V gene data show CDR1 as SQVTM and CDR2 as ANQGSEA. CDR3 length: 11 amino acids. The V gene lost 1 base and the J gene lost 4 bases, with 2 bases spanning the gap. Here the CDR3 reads CSVEVYNEQFF. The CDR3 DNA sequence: TGCAGCGTTGAAGTTTACAATGAGCAGTTCTTC.

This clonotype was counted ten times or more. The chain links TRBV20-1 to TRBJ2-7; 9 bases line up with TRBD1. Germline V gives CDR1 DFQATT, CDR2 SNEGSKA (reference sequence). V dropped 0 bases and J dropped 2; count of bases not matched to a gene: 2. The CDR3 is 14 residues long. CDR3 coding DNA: TGCAGTGCTAGAGACTACAGGGGGCCCTACGAGCAGTACTTC. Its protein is CSARDYRGPYEQYF.

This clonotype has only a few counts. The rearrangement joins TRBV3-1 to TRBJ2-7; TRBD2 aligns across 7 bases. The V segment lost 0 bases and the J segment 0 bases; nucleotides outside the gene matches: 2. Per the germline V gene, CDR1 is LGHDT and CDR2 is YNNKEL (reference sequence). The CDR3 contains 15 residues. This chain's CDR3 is CASSQDRTSSYEQYF. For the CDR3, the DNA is TGTGCCAGCAGCCAAGATCGGACTAGCTCCTACGAGCAGTACTTC.

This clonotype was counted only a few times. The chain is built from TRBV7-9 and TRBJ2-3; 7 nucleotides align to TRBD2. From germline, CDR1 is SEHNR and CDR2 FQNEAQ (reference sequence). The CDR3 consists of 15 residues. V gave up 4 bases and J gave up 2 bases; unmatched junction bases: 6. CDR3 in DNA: TGTGCCAGCAGCTGGGTTAGCGGGCCCACAGATACGCAGTATTTT. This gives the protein CASSWVSGPTDTQYF.

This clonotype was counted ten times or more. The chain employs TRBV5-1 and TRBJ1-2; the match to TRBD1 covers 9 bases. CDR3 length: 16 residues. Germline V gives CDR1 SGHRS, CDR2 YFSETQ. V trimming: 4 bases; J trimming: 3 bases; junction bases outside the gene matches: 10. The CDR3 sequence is CASSVEPGQGYYGYTF. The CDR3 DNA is TGCGCCAGCAGCGTTGAACCGGGACAGGGCTACTATGGCTACACCTTC.

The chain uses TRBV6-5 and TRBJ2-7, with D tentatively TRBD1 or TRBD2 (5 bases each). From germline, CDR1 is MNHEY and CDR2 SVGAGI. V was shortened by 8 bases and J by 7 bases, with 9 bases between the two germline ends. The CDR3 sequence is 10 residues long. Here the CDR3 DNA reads TGTGCCAGCCTCGAGGGGGAGCAGTACTTC. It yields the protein CASLEGEQYF.

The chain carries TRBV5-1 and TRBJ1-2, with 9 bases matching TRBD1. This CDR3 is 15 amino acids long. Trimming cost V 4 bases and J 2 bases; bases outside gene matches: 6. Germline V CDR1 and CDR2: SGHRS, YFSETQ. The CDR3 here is CASSRPGTGNYGYTF. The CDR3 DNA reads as TGCGCCAGCAGCCGACCCGGGACAGGGAACTATGGCTACACCTTC. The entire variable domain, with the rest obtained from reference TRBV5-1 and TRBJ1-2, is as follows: KAGVTQTPRYLIKTRGQQVTLSCSPISGHRSVSWYQQTPGQGLQFLFEYFSETQRNKGNFPGRFSGRQFSNSRSEMNVSTLELGDSALYLCASSRPGTGNYGYTFGSGTRLTVV.

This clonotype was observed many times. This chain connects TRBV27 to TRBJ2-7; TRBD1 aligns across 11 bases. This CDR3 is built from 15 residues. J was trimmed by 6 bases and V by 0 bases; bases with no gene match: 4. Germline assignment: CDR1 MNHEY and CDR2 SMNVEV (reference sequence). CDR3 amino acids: CASSLSGQGAFEQYF. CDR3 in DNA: TGTGCCAGCAGTTTATCAGGACAGGGGGCTTTCGAGCAGTACTTC.

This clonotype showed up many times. Here the CDR3 reads CASSFSRTGGRNEQFF. CDR3 nucleotide sequence: TGTGCCAGCAGTTTCAGTAGGACAGGGGGGAGGAATGAGCAGTTCTTC. The chain couples TRBV6-2 or TRBV6-3 to TRBJ2-1; the match to TRBD1 covers 10 bases. V lost 4 bases, J lost 7 bases, and 10 bases stayed unmatched. Germline V CDR1 and CDR2: MNHEY, SVGEGT. There are 16 residues in the CDR3.

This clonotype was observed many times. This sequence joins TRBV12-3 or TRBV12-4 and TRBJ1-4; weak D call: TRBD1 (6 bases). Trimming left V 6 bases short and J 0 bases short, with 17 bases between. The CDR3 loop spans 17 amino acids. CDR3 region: CASSQDRVTTTNEKLFF. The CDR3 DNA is TGTGCCAGCAGCCAGGACAGAGTTACCACAACTAATGAAAAACTGTTTTTT.

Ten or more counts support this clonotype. The CDR3 nucleotides are TGTGCCAGCAGTGGGCAGTTTTATGGCTACACCTTC. Translating it yields CASSGQFYGYTF. This chain joins TRBV6-1 and TRBJ1-2, with unresolved D. Trimming left V 4 bases short and J 5 bases short, with 8 bases between. The CDR3 has 12 amino acids. CDR1 is MNHNS and CDR2 is SASEGT in the germline V gene.

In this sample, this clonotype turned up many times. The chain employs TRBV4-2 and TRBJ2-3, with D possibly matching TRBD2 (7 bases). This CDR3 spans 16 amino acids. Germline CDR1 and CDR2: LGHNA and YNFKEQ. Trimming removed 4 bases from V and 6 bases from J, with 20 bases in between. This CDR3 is CASSLPIGGRPDTQYF. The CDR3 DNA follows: TGTGCCAGCAGCCTCCCGATCGGGGGGCGCCCCGATACGCAGTATTTT.